A selection of T cell receptor beta chains follows, all from one sample in a study of blood T cell repertoires in COVID-19. Profiled with immunoSEQ multiplex PCR; TCRdb holds only in-frame clones, not every one. The sample has 25,000 to 35,000 clones; 85% to 95% are singletons. The sequencing input was peripheral blood. The receptors stem from a woman aged 70-85 years with COVID-19, enrolled during active disease. Both conserved end residues are part of each CDR3. D genes are given only for firm matches. The listing skips clone size in some rows; elsewhere it reads once, few, many or a size class.

TRBV21-1	-	-	TRBJ2-1	CASSKGQGVYNEQFF	TGTGCCAGCAGCAAAGGACAGGGGGTCTACAATGAGCAGTTCTTC
TRBV28	few	TRBD1	TRBJ1-5	CASREGQRLYSNQPQHF	TGTGCCAGCCGCGAGGGACAGAGACTTTATAGCAATCAGCCCCAGCATTTT
TRBV30	-	TRBD2	TRBJ2-3	CAWEWGLAGGGAGDTQYF	TGTGCCTGGGAATGGGGACTAGCGGGAGGAGGGGCCGGGGATACGCAGTATTTT
TRBV7-2	-	TRBD1	TRBJ1-6	CASSFQARGNSPLHF	TGTGCCAGCAGCTTCCAGGCCAGGGGGAATTCACCCCTCCACTTT
TRBV9	-	-	TRBJ1-1	CASSPHGDTEAFF	TGTGCCAGCAGCCCCCACGGGGACACTGAAGCTTTCTTT
TRBV14	-	TRBD1	TRBJ1-2	CASSHGQGSLYGYTF	TGTGCCAGCAGCCACGGACAGGGGAGCCTCTATGGCTACACCTTC
TRBV19	-	-	TRBJ1-4	CASSRGTINEKLFF	TGTGCCAGTAGTAGAGGGACTATTAATGAAAAACTGTTTTTT
TRBV27	-	-	TRBJ1-6	CASSYQAGPYNSPLHF	TGTGCCAGCAGTTACCAAGCAGGGCCCTATAATTCACCCCTCCACTTT
TRBV6-5	-	-	TRBJ2-7	CASSYSGTPYEQYF	TGTGCCAGCAGTTACTCGGGGACACCCTACGAGCAGTACTTC
TRBV5-1	-	TRBD1	TRBJ2-7	CASSPFGDSSYEQYF	TGCGCCAGCAGCCCATTCGGGGACAGCTCCTACGAGCAGTACTTC
TRBV5-1	-	-	TRBJ1-1	CASSGREGGNTEAFF	TGCGCCAGCAGCGGCCGAGAAGGAGGGAACACTGAAGCTTTCTTT
TRBV6-5	-	TRBD1	TRBJ2-3	CASRQGQGSGSTQYF	TGTGCCAGCAGACAGGGACAGGGCTCGGGATCAACGCAGTATTTT
TRBV5-1	-	TRBD1	TRBJ1-1	CASSLARGLTEAFF	TGCGCCAGCAGCTTAGCCAGGGGGTTAACTGAAGCTTTCTTT
TRBV18	-	-	TRBJ1-6	CASSAGIGVDLHF	TGTGCCAGCTCAGCCGGAATCGGGGTGGATCTCCACTTT
TRBV9	-	-	TRBJ2-2	CASSVATGANTGELFF	TGTGCCAGCAGCGTGGCGACAGGTGCGAACACCGGGGAGCTGTTTTTT
TRBV2	-	TRBD1	TRBJ1-6	CASSGGQFFGSPLHF	TGTGCCAGCAGCGGGGGACAGTTTTTCGGGTCACCCCTCCACTTT
TRBV3-1/TRBV3-2	-	TRBD2	TRBJ2-1	CASSQYASGSFYNEQFF	TGTGCCAGCAGCCAGTACGCTAGCGGGAGTTTCTACAATGAGCAGTTCTTC
TRBV3-1/TRBV3-2	-	-	TRBJ2-1	CASSQLAYNEQFF	TGTGCCAGCAGCCAACTAGCTTACAATGAGCAGTTCTTC
TRBV7-2	-	-	TRBJ2-5	CASSILGETQYF	TGTGCCAGCAGCATACTAGGGGAGACCCAGTACTTC
TRBV19	-	TRBD1	TRBJ1-1	CASSGGQGNTEAFF	TGTGCCAGTAGTGGGGGACAGGGGAACACTGAAGCTTTCTTT
TRBV11-2	-	-	TRBJ1-6	CASSLVGFWSPLHF	TGTGCCAGCAGCTTAGTCGGGTTTTGGTCACCCCTCCACTTT
TRBV29-1	-	-	TRBJ1-1	CSVEGSGRTEAFF	TGCAGCGTTGAAGGATCAGGGAGGACTGAAGCTTTCTTT
TRBV19	-	TRBD1	TRBJ1-1	CASRGQGGMNTEAFF	TGTGCCAGTAGGGGACAGGGGGGTATGAACACTGAAGCTTTCTTT
TRBV28	-	-	TRBJ2-2	CASRPTGTKNTGELFF	TGTGCCAGCAGGCCCACCGGGACAAAGAACACCGGGGAGCTGTTTTTT
TRBV5-4	-	-	TRBJ1-4	CASSRDGGADEKLFF	TGTGCCAGCAGCCGCGACGGAGGGGCAGATGAAAAACTGTTTTTT
TRBV18	once	-	TRBJ2-1	CASSPAAPSNEQFF	TGTGCCAGCTCACCAGCTGCACCTAGCAATGAGCAGTTCTTC
TRBV29-1	-	TRBD1	TRBJ1-1	CSVEDKATGDTEAFF	TGCAGCGTTGAAGATAAGGCGACAGGGGACACTGAAGCTTTCTTT
TRBV6-2/TRBV6-3	-	-	TRBJ1-2	CASRYSVSNYGYTF	TGTGCCAGCAGATACAGCGTCTCTAACTATGGCTACACCTTC
TRBV27	-	TRBD2	TRBJ2-1	CASSLTSEYNEQFF	TGTGCCAGCAGTTTGACTAGCGAATACAATGAGCAGTTCTTC
TRBV19	-	-	TRBJ2-7	CASSVGMGLYEQYF	TGTGCCAGTAGTGTGGGTATGGGGCTCTACGAGCAGTACTTC
TRBV10-3	-	-	TRBJ2-2	CAISIQENTGELFF	TGTGCCATCAGTATACAGGAGAACACCGGGGAGCTGTTTTTT
TRBV14	-	TRBD2	TRBJ2-6	CASSQVVVAGAGGANVLTF	TGTGCCAGCAGCCAAGTTGTCGTTGCGGGAGCAGGTGGGGCCAACGTCCTGACTTTC
TRBV5-1	-	TRBD1	TRBJ1-1	CASSFDRGPKGEAFF	TGCGCCAGCAGCTTCGACAGGGGGCCGAAGGGTGAAGCTTTCTTT
TRBV7-3	-	TRBD2	TRBJ2-1	CASSSYPRPSGMGEQFF	TGTGCCAGCAGCTCATATCCCCGGCCTAGCGGGATGGGTGAGCAGTTCTTC
TRBV29-1	-	TRBD1	TRBJ1-2	CSVRSPGTGGIGYGYTF	TGCAGCGTTCGCAGTCCCGGGACAGGGGGCATAGGCTATGGCTACACCTTC
TRBV21-1	few	-	TRBJ1-4	CASSDSLDRVATNEKLFF	TGTGCCAGCAGCGACTCCTTAGACAGGGTTGCAACTAATGAAAAACTGTTTTTT
TRBV21-1	-	-	TRBJ2-4	CASSILDCLVPPRTATIAKNIQYF	TGTGCCAGCAGCATTCTCGATTGCCTGGTCCCCCCGAGGACAGCCACAATAGCCAAAAACATTCAGTACTTC
TRBV11-1	-	TRBD2	TRBJ2-1	CASSSRSGNYNEQFF	TGTGCCAGCAGCTCCCGAAGCGGGAACTACAATGAGCAGTTCTTC
TRBV5-1	-	TRBD1	TRBJ2-1	CASSLGQGDEQFF	TGCGCCAGCAGCTTGGGACAGGGCGATGAGCAGTTCTTC
TRBV19	-	-	TRBJ1-2	CASDVGGPGNYGYTF	TGTGCCAGTGATGTGGGGGGACCGGGTAACTATGGCTACACCTTC
TRBV14	-	TRBD1	TRBJ1-4	CASSRGQGNEKLFF	TGTGCCAGCAGCCGAGGACAGGGAAATGAAAAACTGTTTTTT
TRBV6-5	-	-	TRBJ1-5	CASSITLNQPQHF	TGTGCCAGCAGTATAACATTGAATCAGCCCCAGCATTTT
TRBV14	-	TRBD1	TRBJ2-5	CASSPLGQAVGETQYF	TGTGCCAGCAGCCCATTAGGACAGGCGGTCGGGGAGACCCAGTACTTC
TRBV24-1	-	TRBD1	TRBJ1-4	CATSRGSNEKLFF	TGTGCCACCAGCAGGGGGTCTAATGAAAAACTGTTTTTT
TRBV7-8	-	TRBD1	TRBJ2-1	CASSLTGSEQFF	TGTGCCAGCAGCTTGACAGGGAGCGAGCAGTTCTTC
TRBV7-8	few	TRBD2	TRBJ2-1	CASNDEGTSGTYNEQFF	TGTGCCAGCAACGATGAGGGGACTAGCGGGACCTACAATGAGCAGTTCTTC
TRBV18	-	-	TRBJ1-1	CASSLVGANTEAFF	TGTGCCAGCTCACTAGTTGGGGCGAACACTGAAGCTTTCTTT
TRBV12-3/TRBV12-4	once	-	TRBJ2-3	CASSWGGPDTQYF	TGTGCCAGCAGTTGGGGGGGGCCAGATACGCAGTATTTT
TRBV6-1	few	TRBD2	TRBJ2-7	CASSEGGGGGQYF	TGTGCCAGCAGTGAAGGTGGCGGGGGAGGGCAGTACTTC
TRBV27	-	TRBD1	TRBJ2-3	CASSLTGASTDTQYF	TGTGCCAGCAGTCTCACAGGGGCGAGCACAGATACGCAGTATTTT
TRBV19	-	-	TRBJ2-5	CAVGRHQETQYF	TGTGCCGTGGGGCGGCATCAAGAGACCCAGTACTTC
TRBV28	few	-	TRBJ2-4	CASSLISWGRGAKNIQYF	TGTGCCAGCAGTTTAATCTCCTGGGGGCGCGGAGCCAAAAACATTCAGTACTTC
TRBV5-1	-	-	TRBJ1-4	CASSRETGATNEKLFF	TGCGCCAGCAGCCGGGAGACTGGGGCAACTAATGAAAAACTGTTTTTT
TRBV9	-	TRBD1	TRBJ1-6	CASSVAQGDSPLHF	TGTGCCAGCAGCGTAGCACAGGGGGATTCACCCCTCCACTTT